Below are 16 T cell receptor beta chains sequenced from a single sample in a study of identical twins. In TCRdb, the 5' RACE reads were re-called with MiXCR into one record per CDR3 protein. The sample contains around 530,000 distinct CDR3 sequences, over 12% of which appear only once. The sample was also reused in another study, on yellow fever vaccine responses in identical twins.

The sequenced sample was CD4+ T cells sorted from blood. All receptors derive from a woman aged 18-35 years in good health.

J is TRBJ2-7 and V is TRBV15; TRBD1 aligns across 9 bases. The germline V gene has CDR1 LNHNV and CDR2 YYDKDF (reference sequence). V shed 1 base, J shed 1 base, and the junction held 8 bases outside the gene matches. The CDR3 runs 17 residues. In DNA, the CDR3 is TGTGCCACCAGCAGAGGCCCAAGACAGGGGGAGTCCTACGAGCAGTACGTC. It encodes CATSRGPRQGESYEQYV.

The CDR3: CASGLDSVYEQYF. CDR3 in DNA: TGTGCTAGTGGTCTTGACAGCGTCTACGAGCAGTACTTC. V gene TRBV12-5 combines with J gene TRBJ2-7; D is possibly TRBD1 (5 bases). The V and J ends lost 5 bases and 3 bases respectively, with 11 bases between them. The CDR3 extends over 13 amino acids. CDR1 LGHNT and CDR2 FRNRAP come from the germline V gene.

This clonotype appeared a few times. V gene TRBV24-1 combines with J gene TRBJ2-1; 12 bases are a match to TRBD2. J lost 4 bases, V lost 3 bases, and 9 bases had no gene match. The V gene's germline CDR1 is KGHDR and CDR2 SFDVKD. The CDR3 covers 18 residues. The CDR3 spells CATSDPSSGGARYNEQFF. The CDR3 region has the DNA TGTGCCACCAGTGATCCTTCTAGCGGGGGGGCGAGATACAATGAGCAGTTCTTC.

This clonotype has more than one count but fewer than ten. The chain employs TRBV29-1 and TRBJ1-5; no reliable D call. Per the germline V gene, CDR1 is SQVTM and CDR2 is ANQGSEA. With 4 bases removed from V and 3 bases from J, the gap between germline ends came to 7 bases. The CDR3 is made up of 12 amino acids. The CDR3 bases are TGCAGCGTTGGAGATTACAATCAGCCCCAGCATTTT. Protein: CSVGDYNQPQHF.

In its sample, this clonotype was seen a few times. V is TRBV20-1 and J is TRBJ2-3, with 9 bases aligning to TRBD2. The CDR3 sequence is 16 residues long. The V gene's germline CDR1 is DFQATT and CDR2 SNEGSKA (reference sequence). Germline trimming cut 5 bases from V and 3 bases from J; bases unmatched to any gene: 12. The CDR3 DNA follows: TGCAGTGCTGACTCCTTGGGGGCGGGAGGGACAGATACGCAGTATTTT. Protein sequence: CSADSLGAGGTDTQYF.

The chain carries TRBV9 and TRBJ2-7; D is uncertain. The CDR3 is made up of 14 amino acids. CDR1 is SGDLS and CDR2 is YYNGEE in the germline V gene. V was cut by 0 bases and J by 0 bases, with 7 bases left in between. CDR3: CASSVASSSYEQYF. The CDR3 DNA sequence: TGTGCCAGCAGCGTAGCTTCGAGCTCCTACGAGCAGTACTTC.

The chain has TRBV9 and TRBJ2-1; no reliable D call. The CDR3 sequence is 13 residues long. Germline V gene sequence: CDR1 SGDLS, CDR2 YYNGEE. Deletions cut 3 bases from V and 5 bases from J, with 9 bases between. The CDR3, as DNA: TGTGCCAGCAGCGCCCCCCGGGACAATGAGCAGTTCTTC. It encodes CASSAPRDNEQFF.

This clonotype was observed a handful of times. The J gene is TRBJ2-6, the V gene TRBV6-1; D perhaps matches TRBD1 (5 bases). The V gene lost 8 bases and the J gene lost 0 bases, with 11 bases spanning the gap. Germline-derived CDR1 and CDR2 are MNHNS and SASEGT. CDR3 length: 15 residues. The CDR3 here is CASDRPSSGANVLTF. CDR3 in DNA: TGTGCCAGCGACAGACCCAGCTCTGGGGCCAACGTCCTGACTTTC.

V and J are TRBV20-1 and TRBJ2-7, with D possibly being TRBD2 (6 bases). V was trimmed by 5 bases and J by 4 bases, leaving 18 bases between them. The CDR3 sequence is 14 residues long. The germline gives CDR1 DFQATT, CDR2 SNEGSKA (reference sequence). CDR3 nucleotides: TGCAGTGCTGGCGGAGGCGGGACCATTTACGAGCAGTACTTC. Amino acid sequence: CSAGGGGTIYEQYF.

This clonotype was seen ten or more times. The chain links TRBV5-1 to TRBJ2-7; no reliable D call. CDR1 SGHRS and CDR2 YFSETQ come from the germline V gene. This CDR3 spans 12 amino acids. The V end was cut by 0 bases, the J end by 5 bases, with 6 bases between. CDR3 coding DNA: TGCGCCAGCAGCTTGGAAGGGAACGAGCAGTACTTC. This encodes CASSLEGNEQYF.

This clonotype occurred many times. The chain links TRBV5-1 to TRBJ1-5; D uncertain. Germline V lookup: CDR1 SGHRS, CDR2 YFSETQ. CDR3 length: 15 residues. V dropped 4 bases and J dropped 0 bases, with 11 bases sitting between them. CDR3 residues: CASSPEGYSNQPQHF. DNA of the CDR3: TGCGCCAGCAGCCCGGAGGGATATAGCAATCAGCCCCAGCATTTT.

The chain carries TRBV11-2 and TRBJ2-3, with TRBD2 identical over 9 bases. The CDR3 has 19 residues. V lost 5 bases to trimming and J lost 4 bases; unmatched junction nucleotides: 19. The germline CDR1 and CDR2 sequences are SGHAT and FQNNGV. Here the CDR3 DNA reads TGTGCCAGCAGCGTCTTTATGGTGGCGGGAGGGCCTGAGGCAGATACGCAGTATTTT. Translated, it gives CASSVFMVAGGPEADTQYF.

This clonotype was observed a handful of times. V is TRBV5-1 and J is TRBJ2-2; unclear D gene. CDR1 and CDR2 from the germline V gene are SGHRS and YFSETQ. This CDR3 comprises 16 residues. Trimming removed 0 bases from V and 2 bases from J, with 11 bases in between. In nucleotides, the CDR3 is TGCGCCAGCAGCTTGGCCTTACAGAGAAACACCGGGGAGCTGTTTTTT. It translates to CASSLALQRNTGELFF.

This clonotype was seen many times. The chain uses TRBV5-6 and TRBJ1-1; D possibly corresponds to TRBD1 (5 bases). Germline CDR1 and CDR2: SGHDT and YYEEEE. V lost 4 bases, J lost 11 bases, and 15 bases lay in between. The CDR3 length is 12 residues. The CDR3 bases are TGTGCCAGCAGCACCGCGGCCGGGGGGGCTTTCTTT. Amino acids: CASSTAAGGAFF. Together with reference TRBV5-6 and TRBJ1-1, the CDR3 gives the full variable domain: DAGVTQSPTHLIKTRGQQVTLRCSPKSGHDTVSWYQQALGQGPQFIFQYYEEEERQRGNFPDRFSGHQFPNYSSELNVNALLLGDSALYLCASSTAAGGAFFGQGTRLTVV.

This chain uses TRBV29-1 with TRBJ2-7; 8 bases agree with TRBD1. Losses at the gene ends were 6 bases for V and 0 bases for J; bases not matched to a gene: 7. Per the germline V gene, CDR1 is SQVTM and CDR2 is ANQGSEA. CDR3 size: 14 residues. The CDR3 bases are TGCAGCGTGGAGACAGGGGCAAACTCCTACGAGCAGTACTTC. It translates to CSVETGANSYEQYF.

In this sample, this clonotype turned up many times. This sequence joins TRBV15 and TRBJ2-1; 7 positions match TRBD2. The V segment lost 1 base and the J segment 8 bases; nucleotides outside the gene matches: 11. In germline, CDR1 is LNHNV, CDR2 YYDKDF (reference sequence). The CDR3 runs 16 residues. In DNA, the CDR3 is TGTGCCACCAGCAGAGTATGGCGCGGGAGAGGGGATGAGCAGTTCTTC. Amino acid sequence: CATSRVWRGRGDEQFF.